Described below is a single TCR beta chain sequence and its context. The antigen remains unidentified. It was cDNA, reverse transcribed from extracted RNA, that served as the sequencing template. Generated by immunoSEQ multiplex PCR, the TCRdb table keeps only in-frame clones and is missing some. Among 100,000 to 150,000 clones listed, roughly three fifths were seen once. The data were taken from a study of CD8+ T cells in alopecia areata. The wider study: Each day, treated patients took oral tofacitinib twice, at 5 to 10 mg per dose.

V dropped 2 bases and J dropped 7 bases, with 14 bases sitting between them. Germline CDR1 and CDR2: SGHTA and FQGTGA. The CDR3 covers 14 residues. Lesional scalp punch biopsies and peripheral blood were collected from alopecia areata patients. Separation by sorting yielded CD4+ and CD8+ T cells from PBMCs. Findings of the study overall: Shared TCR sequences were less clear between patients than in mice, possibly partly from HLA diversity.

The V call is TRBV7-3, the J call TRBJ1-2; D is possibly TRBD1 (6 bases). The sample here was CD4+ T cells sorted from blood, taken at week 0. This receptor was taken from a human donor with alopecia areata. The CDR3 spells CASSLGAGVGGYTF. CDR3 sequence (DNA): TGTGCCAGCAGCTTAGGGGCAGGGGTGGGTGGCTACACCTTC.